The 32 T cell receptor beta chains in this list originate from one sample, sequenced in a study of blood T cell repertoires in COVID-19. Profiled with immunoSEQ multiplex PCR; TCRdb holds only in-frame clones, not every one. The sample lists around 70,000 clones; approximately 86% were seen once. Input material: peripheral blood. These receptors came from a human donor in a cohort sampled during active COVID-19.

J is TRBJ1-2 and V is TRBV5-8, with 7 bases matching TRBD1. J was trimmed by 4 bases and V by 5 bases; bases with no gene match: 8. CDR1 is SGHTS, CDR2 YDEGEE, per germline. The CDR3 extends over 14 amino acids. Here the CDR3 reads CASRRDRVLYGYTF. The CDR3 DNA sequence: TGTGCCAGCAGGCGCGACAGGGTCCTCTATGGCTACACCTTC. Full variable domain (outside the CDR3, taken from reference TRBV5-8 and TRBJ1-2): EAGVTQSPTHLIKTRGQQATLRCSPISGHTSVYWYQQALGLGLQFLLWYDEGEERNRGNFPPRFSGRQFPNYSSELNVNALELEDSALYLCASRRDRVLYGYTFGSGTRLTVV.

CDR3 nucleotides: TGTGCCAGCAGCTTCGGTGGCTATGGCTACACCTTC. It encodes CASSFGGYGYTF. The chain couples TRBV7-2 to TRBJ1-2; D gene unclear. The ends were cut back, 3 bases at V and 4 bases at J, with 6 bases in the middle. The germline V gene encodes CDR1 SGHTA and CDR2 FQGNSA. CDR3 length: 12 amino acids.

This chain links TRBV2 with TRBJ1-5, with 12 bases fitting TRBD1. V trimming: 8 bases; J trimming: 6 bases; junction bases outside the gene matches: 5. The germline CDR1 and CDR2 sequences are SNHLY and FYNNEI. This CDR3 is 14 amino acids long. Here the CDR3 DNA reads TGTGCCAGCGGCGGGACAGGGGGCGGTCAGCCCCAGCATTTT. This sequence encodes CASGGTGGGQPQHF.

The chain employs TRBV9 and TRBJ2-7, with TRBD1 matching over 8 bases. V gave up 4 bases and J gave up 8 bases; unmatched junction bases: 14. The CDR3 totals 15 residues. Germline assignment: CDR1 SGDLS and CDR2 YYNGEE. The CDR3 region has the DNA TGTGCCAGCAGCCTCGATACCGGGACAGGTTTGAAGCAGTACTTC. Translated, it gives CASSLDTGTGLKQYF.

The sample holds one count of this clone. This CDR3 is CATSDPSGGENTGELFF. CDR3 sequence (DNA): TGTGCCACCAGTGATCCTAGCGGGGGGGAGAACACCGGGGAGCTGTTTTTT. The chain links TRBV24-1 to TRBJ2-2, with 12 bases lining up with TRBD2. Per the germline V gene, CDR1 is KGHDR and CDR2 is SFDVKD. The ends lost 3 bases at V and 1 base at J; junction bases unmatched: 2. This CDR3 region has 17 residues.

The chain combines TRBV19 with TRBJ2-4, with D maybe TRBD1 (6 bases). The CDR3 has 15 amino acids. V lost 5 bases, J lost 1 base, and 12 bases lay in between. CDR1 and CDR2 from the germline V gene are LNHDA and SQIVND (reference sequence). This CDR3 is CASSATGPAKNIQYF. Here the CDR3 DNA reads TGTGCCAGTAGTGCCACAGGGCCCGCCAAAAACATTCAGTACTTC.

The gene calls are TRBV5-4 and TRBJ2-5; 7 nucleotides agree with TRBD1. The CDR3 spans 15 residues. V trimming: 0 bases; J trimming: 4 bases; junction bases outside the gene matches: 6. Per the germline V gene, CDR1 is SGHNT and CDR2 is YYREEE (reference sequence). The CDR3 region has the DNA TGTGCCAGCAGCTTGGAGCTGAACAGGGGAGAGACCCAGTACTTC. It translates to CASSLELNRGETQYF.

The rearrangement joins TRBV19 to TRBJ2-6, with 10 positions matching TRBD1. Germline loops: CDR1 LNHDA, CDR2 SQIVND (reference sequence). The CDR3 runs 18 residues. Germline trimming cut 6 bases from V and 1 base from J; bases unmatched to any gene: 9. In DNA form, the CDR3 reads TGTGCCAGTAGCCGACAGGGGGCGGCAAGTTCTGGGGCCAACGTCCTGACTTTC. Protein sequence: CASSRQGAASSGANVLTF.

The chain recombines TRBV27 with TRBJ2-1; 8 nucleotides agree with TRBD1. Per the germline V gene, CDR1 is MNHEY and CDR2 is SMNVEV (reference sequence). Trimming took 2 bases from V and 4 from J; bases not matched to a gene: 4. The CDR3 has 15 amino acids. CDR3 nucleotides: TGTGCCAGCAGTTTACAGGGGGCGTCTTACAATGAGCAGTTCTTC. Translation: CASSLQGASYNEQFF.

The chain uses TRBV7-7 and TRBJ2-1; the D gene is possibly TRBD2 (5 bases). Germline CDR1 SSHAT, CDR2 FNYEAQ (reference sequence). Trimming stripped 5 bases from V and 5 bases from J, with 10 bases between. The CDR3 has 13 residues. CDR3 region: CASSPSLDNEQFF. The CDR3 bases are TGTGCCAGCAGCCCTAGCTTGGACAATGAGCAGTTCTTC.

The chain recombines TRBV5-1 with TRBJ1-1; tentatively, D is TRBD1 (6 bases). The CDR3 extends over 14 amino acids. V dropped 3 bases and J dropped 0 bases, with 9 bases sitting between them. Germline assignment: CDR1 SGHRS and CDR2 YFSETQ. In nucleotides, the CDR3 is TGCGCCAGCAGCTGGACAGCCCTGAACACTGAAGCTTTCTTT. As protein: CASSWTALNTEAFF.

The chain employs TRBV4-2 and TRBJ2-2, with 7 positions matching TRBD1. Germline loops: CDR1 LGHNA, CDR2 YNFKEQ. This CDR3 has 15 residues. Trimming removed 3 bases from V and 5 bases from J; junction bases left unmatched: 6. This CDR3 reads CASSQEGGRTGELFF. The CDR3 nucleotides are TGTGCCAGCAGCCAGGAAGGGGGCCGAACCGGGGAGCTGTTTTTT.

This clone was counted a few times. The chain has TRBV7-8 and TRBJ2-5; 10 nucleotides align to TRBD2. CDR3 length: 14 residues. Germline CDR1 is SGHVS and CDR2 is FQNEAQ. Trimming took 5 bases from V and 5 from J; bases not matched to a gene: 5. DNA of the CDR3: TGTGCCAGCAGCAGCTCACTAGCGGGGGAGACCCAGTACTTC. Translating gives CASSSSLAGETQYF.

J is TRBJ2-5 and V is TRBV12-3 or TRBV12-4; maybe TRBD1 (6 bases). This CDR3 region has 13 residues. The V gene lost 3 bases and the J gene lost 6 bases, with 11 bases spanning the gap. The CDR3 protein is CASSFARGKTQYF. CDR3 sequence (DNA): TGTGCCAGCAGTTTTGCCAGGGGTAAGACCCAGTACTTC.

V gene TRBV18 combines with J gene TRBJ1-1, with D possibly being TRBD1 (5 bases). V was cut by 2 bases and J by 1 base, with 14 bases left in between. Germline V gives CDR1 KGHSH, CDR2 LQKENI. There are 16 residues in the CDR3. CDR3 residues: CASSPRAGQENTEAFF. The CDR3 coding sequence is TGTGCCAGCTCACCAAGGGCAGGGCAAGAGAACACTGAAGCTTTCTTT.

For this clone: A read error is likely, as this CDR3 ends without the conserved phenylalanine or tryptophan. The DNA is left out, because the CDR3 cannot be placed on it with certainty; the CDR3 is given as TCRdb lists it. The chain couples TRBV28 to TRBJ1-2; the table names TRBD1, a call not compared with the DNA. The CDR3 is 13 residues long, ends included. Germline V gene data show CDR1 as MDHEN and CDR2 as SYDVKM. CDR3 loop: CASSLMGAGVPHV.

V usage is TRBV2 and J usage is TRBJ2-2, with 8 nucleotides matching TRBD1. The CDR3 runs 15 residues. Germline V CDR1 and CDR2: SNHLY, FYNNEI. With V trimmed by 4 bases and J by 0 bases, 1 base remained unmatched. CDR3 in DNA: TGTGCCAGCAGTGCACAGGGGGCGAACACCGGGGAGCTGTTTTTT. Encoded protein: CASSAQGANTGELFF.

This clone was recorded once. This sequence joins TRBV19 and TRBJ1-2, with TRBD1 matching 7 bases. The CDR3 covers 14 residues. Trimming removed 5 bases from V and 6 bases from J; junction bases left unmatched: 9. CDR1 and CDR2 (germline): LNHDA, SQIVND (reference sequence). CDR3 nucleotide sequence: TGTGCCAGTAGTCAACAGGGGATGGTCCATGGCTACACCTTC. It yields the protein CASSQQGMVHGYTF. The full variable domain, its missing parts supplied by reference TRBV19 and TRBJ1-2, is DGGITQSPKYLFRKEGQNVTLSCEQNLNHDAMYWYRQDPGQGLRLIYYSQIVNDFQKGDIAEGYSVSREKKESFPLTVTSAQKNPTAFYLCASSQQGMVHGYTFGSGTRLTVV.

J is TRBJ2-3 and V is TRBV2; D perhaps matches TRBD2 (6 bases). The V gene lost 4 bases and the J gene lost 4 bases, with 15 bases spanning the gap. This CDR3 spans 15 amino acids. Per the germline V gene, CDR1 is SNHLY and CDR2 is FYNNEI. The CDR3 spells CASSGRGDSADTQYF. CDR3 sequence (DNA): TGTGCCAGCAGTGGGCGGGGAGATTCGGCAGATACGCAGTATTTT.

This sequence joins TRBV6-2 or TRBV6-3 and TRBJ1-5, with TRBD1 matching over 9 bases. Per germline, CDR1 MNHEY and CDR2 SVGEGT. There are 19 residues in the CDR3. The ends lost 0 bases at V and 7 bases at J; junction bases unmatched: 16. The CDR3 region is CASSYSPWGTGRFAQPQHF. CDR3 nucleotide sequence: TGTGCCAGCAGTTACTCGCCATGGGGGACAGGGAGGTTCGCCCAGCCCCAGCATTTT.

This clone was seen once. V is TRBV6-5 and J is TRBJ1-2; D remains ambiguous. Per germline, CDR1 MNHEY and CDR2 SVGAGI. CDR3 length equals 11 residues. V was pared by 6 bases and J by 5 bases, with 7 bases between. DNA of the CDR3: TGTGCCAGCAGCGAGGGTTATGGCTACACCTTC. The encoded protein is CASSEGYGYTF.

The chain couples TRBV28 to TRBJ1-5; 9 nucleotides match TRBD1. The length of the CDR3 is 17 residues. Unmatched junction bases numbered 12, after V lost 4 bases and J lost 5 bases. Germline V gene data show CDR1 as MDHEN and CDR2 as SYDVKM. CDR3 sequence (DNA): TGTGCCAGCAGTTCCGATTACAGGGGGCGCAGGGATCAGCCCCAGCATTTT. Protein: CASSSDYRGRRDQPQHF.

This sequence joins TRBV9 and TRBJ1-3; 7 positions agree with TRBD1. V was clipped by 4 bases and J by 8 bases; unmatched bases: 9. CDR1 and CDR2 (germline): SGDLS, YYNGEE. The CDR3 runs 14 residues. The CDR3 spells CASSLTGDTDTIYF. In DNA, the CDR3 is TGTGCCAGCAGCTTAACAGGGGACACGGACACCATATATTTT.

The chain couples TRBV4-1 to TRBJ2-1; 11 nucleotides align to TRBD2. After removal of 4 bases from V and 5 bases from J, the junction contained 16 bases not matched to a gene. This CDR3 is built from 19 residues. Looked up from germline, CDR1 is MGHRA and CDR2 is YSYEKL. CDR3 sequence reads: CASSPEASGGSGPNNEQFF. The CDR3 nucleotides read TGCGCCAGCAGCCCGGAGGCTAGCGGGGGGAGCGGTCCTAACAATGAGCAGTTCTTC.

The chain uses TRBV4-3 and TRBJ2-3; 11 positions agree with TRBD2. This CDR3 has 17 amino acids. V shed 3 bases, J shed 2 bases, and the junction held 7 bases outside the gene matches. Germline CDR1 LGHNA, CDR2 YSLEER. CDR3 region: CASSQGNSGGATDTQYF. DNA for the CDR3: TGCGCCAGCAGCCAGGGAAATAGCGGGGGGGCCACAGATACGCAGTATTTT.

This clone occurred a few times. The chain employs TRBV6-1 and TRBJ2-7, with 9 bases fitting TRBD1. V was pared by 3 bases and J by 5 bases, with 14 bases of the junction left unmatched. In germline, CDR1 is MNHNS, CDR2 SASEGT. The CDR3 loop spans 17 amino acids. CDR3 amino acids: CASSDWRRLGQGHEQYF. CDR3 sequence (DNA): TGTGCCAGCAGTGATTGGCGACGGTTGGGACAGGGCCACGAGCAGTACTTC.

This sequence joins TRBV7-8 and TRBJ2-7, with TRBD1 as a possible D gene (6 bases). This CDR3 has 16 amino acids. Germline lookup yields CDR1 SGHVS and CDR2 FQNEAQ. Trimming shortened V by 1 base and J by 1 base, and 14 bases separated the two germline ends. The CDR3: CASSLGEAGTSYEQYF. CDR3 nucleotide sequence: TGTGCCAGCAGCTTAGGCGAGGCTGGGACATCCTACGAGCAGTACTTC.

V usage is TRBV4-2 and J usage is TRBJ1-1; 7 bases map to TRBD1. The V segment lost 1 base and the J segment 4 bases; nucleotides outside the gene matches: 6. Germline CDR1 and CDR2: LGHNA and YNFKEQ. This CDR3 region has 15 residues. This CDR3 reads CASSQGQGQGTEAFF. The CDR3 DNA follows: TGTGCCAGCAGCCAAGGACAGGGTCAAGGCACTGAAGCTTTCTTT.

The CDR3 loop is CASSAGSYEQYF. The CDR3 nucleotides are TGTGCCAGCAGTGCAGGTTCCTACGAGCAGTACTTC. The V call is TRBV2, the J call TRBJ2-7; D is unresolved. Trimming left V 4 bases short and J 1 base short, with 5 bases between. The CDR3 covers 12 residues. Germline V lookup: CDR1 SNHLY, CDR2 FYNNEI.

The chain carries TRBV6-5 and TRBJ1-1, with no clear D. There are 15 residues in the CDR3. Per germline, CDR1 MNHEY and CDR2 SVGAGI. V was shortened by 7 bases and J by 1 base, with 16 bases between the two germline ends. CDR3 DNA: TGTGCCAGCACTATTTCTGGCAGGCCGAACACTGAAGCTTTCTTT. Translation gives CASTISGRPNTEAFF.

This rearrangement joins TRBV7-3 to TRBJ1-5, with D possibly TRBD1 on 6 matching bases. CDR1 is SGHTA, CDR2 FQGTGA, per germline. The V gene lost 3 bases and the J gene lost 0 bases, with 9 bases spanning the gap. The CDR3 extends over 15 amino acids. CDR3 sequence reads: CASSFGTHSNQPQHF. CDR3 bases: TGTGCCAGCAGCTTCGGGACACATAGCAATCAGCCCCAGCATTTT.

This sequence joins TRBV28 and TRBJ2-5; 7 bases match TRBD2. V trimming: 6 bases; J trimming: 2 bases; junction bases outside the gene matches: 9. The CDR3 runs 15 residues. The germline V gene has CDR1 MDHEN and CDR2 SYDVKM. CDR3: CASSSVWGGQETQYF. CDR3 nucleotides: TGTGCCAGCAGCTCCGTGTGGGGAGGGCAAGAGACCCAGTACTTC.